Below are 23 T cell receptor beta chains sequenced from a single sample in a study of cytomegalovirus exposure and HLA in healthy donors. Primers: 60 Vbeta forward and 13 Jbeta reverse. Assay used: immunoSEQ multiplex PCR; TCRdb lists only in-frame clones, some missing. The data show roughly 160,000 clones, 70% to 80% seen once. The sample consisted of PBMCs. The origin of the receptors is a man aged 25 to 40 in good health and CMV-seropositive.

The chain carries TRBV10-3 and TRBJ2-3; 7 bases align to TRBD2. Germline lookup yields CDR1 ENHRY and CDR2 SYGVKD. V trimming: 0 bases; J trimming: 2 bases; junction bases outside the gene matches: 8. CDR3 size: 17 residues. The DNA for the CDR3 is TGTGCCATCAGTGAGTCGCTGCGGGGGACTTACACAGATACGCAGTATTTT. Protein sequence: CAISESLRGTYTDTQYF.

Written as DNA, the CDR3 is TGTGCCAGCAGTGTACTAGCGGCCCACGATACGCAGTATTTT. It translates to CASSVLAAHDTQYF. The rearrangement joins TRBV2 to TRBJ2-3; TRBD2 matches at 8 bases. Germline V lookup: CDR1 SNHLY, CDR2 FYNNEI. V was clipped by 4 bases and J by 6 bases; unmatched bases: 6. The CDR3 sequence is 14 residues long.

The CDR3 is CASSWGERRGYTF. DNA for the CDR3: TGTGCCAGCAGTTGGGGGGAACGTCGTGGCTACACCTTC. This chain joins TRBV2 and TRBJ1-2; D perhaps matches TRBD1 (5 bases). V gave up 5 bases and J gave up 7 bases, with 14 bases separating them. The germline V gene encodes CDR1 SNHLY and CDR2 FYNNEI. The CDR3 runs 13 residues.

This clone was observed a few times. V and J are TRBV28 and TRBJ2-7; D might be TRBD2 (5 bases). The CDR3 runs to 12 residues. V was pared by 8 bases and J by 0 bases, with 8 bases between. Germline V gene sequence: CDR1 MDHEN, CDR2 SYDVKM. In DNA, the CDR3 is TGTGCCAGCGAGGGTACCTCCTACGAGCAGTACTTC. This codes for CASEGTSYEQYF.

In its sample, this clone was seen once. This CDR3 reads CASSSRGGPTDTQYF. The CDR3 DNA sequence: TGTGCCAGCAGCTCACGGGGGGGCCCGACAGATACGCAGTATTTT. The chain combines TRBV5-6 with TRBJ2-3, with 8 bases fitting TRBD2. The V and J ends lost 3 bases and 3 bases, in that order; junction bases with no gene match: 6. Germline CDR1 reads SGHDT; CDR2 reads YYEEEE. The CDR3 length is 15 residues. Full variable domain (rest looked up from reference TRBV5-6 and TRBJ2-3): DAGVTQSPTHLIKTRGQQVTLRCSPKSGHDTVSWYQQALGQGPQFIFQYYEEEERQRGNFPDRFSGHQFPNYSSELNVNALLLGDSALYLCASSSRGGPTDTQYFGPGTRLTVL.

This chain links TRBV5-1 with TRBJ1-5; D may be TRBD1 (5 bases). The germline CDR1 and CDR2 sequences are SGHRS and YFSETQ. The CDR3 is 14 residues long. Deletions cut 4 bases from V and 3 bases from J, with 11 bases between. The CDR3 loop reads CASSTGTNNQPQHF. The CDR3 coding sequence is TGCGCCAGCAGCACCGGGACTAACAATCAGCCCCAGCATTTT.

This clone appeared once. The rearrangement joins TRBV7-9 to TRBJ1-2, with D possibly matching TRBD1 (5 bases). Germline assignment: CDR1 SEHNR and CDR2 FQNEAQ (reference sequence). The CDR3 is made up of 14 amino acids. Trimming removed 5 bases from V and 2 bases from J, with 12 bases in between. For the CDR3, the DNA is TGTGCCAGCAGCGCCCTCGGGGGGAACTATGGCTACACCTTC. It specifies CASSALGGNYGYTF. Using reference TRBV7-9 and TRBJ1-2 for the parts outside the CDR3, the full variable domain is DTGVSQNPRHKITKRGQNVTFRCDPISEHNRLYWYRQTLGQGPEFLTYFQNEAQLEKSRLLSDRFSAERPKGSFSTLEIQRTEQGDSAMYLCASSALGGNYGYTFGSGTRLTVV.

The chain joins TRBV30 to TRBJ2-7, with D perhaps matching TRBD1 (6 bases). Germline loops: CDR1 GTSNPN, CDR2 SVGIG (reference sequence). V was trimmed by 5 bases and J by 2 bases, leaving 10 bases between them. This CDR3 region has 12 residues. In nucleotides, the CDR3 is TGTGCCTGGGGGGACACCACCTACGAGCAGTACTTC. This gives the protein CAWGDTTYEQYF.

This sequence joins TRBV4-1 and TRBJ2-3; 10 bases are shared with TRBD1. This CDR3 spans 17 amino acids. CDR1 is MGHRA, CDR2 YSYEKL, per germline. V dropped 4 bases and J dropped 4; count of bases not matched to a gene: 11. CDR3 protein: CASSPRRGQGLPDTQYF. The CDR3 region has the DNA TGCGCCAGCAGCCCACGAAGGGGACAGGGGTTACCAGATACGCAGTATTTT.

This clone was seen only a few times. This rearrangement joins TRBV6-5 to TRBJ1-3, with a weak D call TRBD1 (6 bases). This CDR3 contains 15 residues. Per the germline V gene, CDR1 is MNHEY and CDR2 is SVGAGI. V was shortened by 6 bases and J by 4 bases, with 16 bases between the two germline ends. Here the CDR3 DNA reads TGTGCCAGCAGCCCCGCGGGGGCTGGGGGAAACACCATATATTTT. Its protein product is CASSPAGAGGNTIYF.

A few counts support this clone. The chain uses TRBV25-1 and TRBJ2-3; 10 bases map to TRBD1. The germline V gene has CDR1 MGHDK and CDR2 SYGVNS. Trimming removed 0 bases from V and 5 bases from J; junction bases left unmatched: 11. The CDR3 has 18 amino acids. Here the CDR3 reads CASSEYTETGGAEDTQYF. The CDR3 coding sequence is TGTGCCAGCAGTGAATACACGGAGACAGGGGGCGCAGAAGATACGCAGTATTTT. The full variable domain, with the rest looked up from reference TRBV25-1 and TRBJ2-3, is EADIYQTPRYLVIGTGKKITLECSQTMGHDKMYWYQQDPGMELHLIHYSYGVNSTEKGDLSSESTVSRIRTEHFPLTLESARPSHTSQYLCASSEYTETGGAEDTQYFGPGTRLTVL.

This chain connects TRBV28 to TRBJ2-7; D is perhaps TRBD1 (9 bases). The V gene's germline CDR1 is MDHEN and CDR2 SYDVKM. CDR3 length: 17 amino acids. The ends were cut back, 4 bases at V and 4 bases at J, with 23 bases in the middle. The CDR3 loop reads CASSSFGGGQGTYEQYF. CDR3 sequence (DNA): TGTGCCAGCAGTTCCTTCGGGGGGGGACAGGGCACTTACGAGCAGTACTTC.

This chain uses TRBV28 with TRBJ1-4; D not certain. This CDR3 is built from 16 residues. Germline V gene data show CDR1 as MDHEN and CDR2 as SYDVKM. The germline V and J ends were trimmed by 3 bases and 2 bases, with 13 bases remaining between them. CDR3 nucleotide sequence: TGTGCCAGCAGTTTTAGCGGGGAAGGGACTAATGAAAAACTGTTTTTT. This codes for CASSFSGEGTNEKLFF.

V and J are TRBV7-9 and TRBJ2-3, with D possibly matching TRBD1 (5 bases). The CDR3 consists of 16 residues. CDR1 is SEHNR, CDR2 FQNEAQ, per germline (reference sequence). V shed 8 bases and J shed 0 bases, with 18 bases lying between them. This CDR3 is CASPRIRGASTDTQYF. CDR3 bases: TGTGCCAGCCCTCGGATAAGGGGCGCTAGCACAGATACGCAGTATTTT.

CDR3 in amino acids: CASSPSGGIDEQYF. The CDR3 DNA reads TGTGCCAGTAGTCCTAGCGGGGGGATAGACGAGCAGTACTTC. J is TRBJ2-7 and V is TRBV19; 11 bases map to TRBD2. CDR3 length equals 14 residues. V was clipped by 5 bases and J by 5 bases; unmatched bases: 5. Germline values: CDR1 LNHDA, CDR2 SQIVND (reference sequence).

The chain uses TRBV5-5 and TRBJ1-1; tentative D call: TRBD1 (5 bases). Germline loops: CDR1 SGHKS, CDR2 YYEKEE (reference sequence). Between the trimmed V and J ends, which lost 7 bases and 0 bases, there was a span of 10 bases. CDR3 size: 13 residues. The CDR3: CASGRGLNTEAFF. The CDR3 DNA reads TGTGCCAGCGGGAGGGGCCTGAACACTGAAGCTTTCTTT.

The V and J genes are TRBV28 and TRBJ2-5, with a weak D call TRBD2 (5 bases). The CDR3 runs 14 residues. V lost 5 bases, J lost 2 bases, and 12 bases lay in between. Germline lookup yields CDR1 MDHEN and CDR2 SYDVKM. The CDR3 reads CASSLGGRQETQYF. CDR3 nucleotides: TGTGCCAGCAGTCTGGGCGGGCGACAAGAGACCCAGTACTTC.

This clone appeared a few times. The chain uses TRBV6-1 and TRBJ1-1, with a weak D call TRBD1 (6 bases). CDR3 length equals 14 residues. Germline assignment: CDR1 MNHNS and CDR2 SASEGT. V was clipped by 1 base and J by 1 base, with 7 bases between them. The CDR3 reads CASSEGTANTEAFF. The CDR3 DNA reads as TGTGCCAGCAGTGAAGGGACAGCGAACACTGAAGCTTTCTTT.

The chain carries TRBV28 and TRBJ1-1; D gene uncertain. Germline CDR1 MDHEN, CDR2 SYDVKM. V was trimmed by 3 bases and J by 1 base, leaving 3 bases between them. The CDR3 sequence is 12 residues long. The CDR3 nucleotides read TGTGCCAGCAGTTTCCAGAACACTGAAGCTTTCTTT. Residues: CASSFQNTEAFF.

V and J are TRBV18 and TRBJ2-7, with D possibly being TRBD2 (5 bases). V was cut by 2 bases and J by 1 base, with 9 bases left in between. Germline V gives CDR1 KGHSH, CDR2 LQKENI. This CDR3 spans 14 amino acids. The CDR3 region has the DNA TGTGCCAGCTCACCAACGGCGGGTTCCTACGAGCAGTACTTC. Protein sequence: CASSPTAGSYEQYF.

The chain is built from TRBV7-3 and TRBJ2-3; D is possibly TRBD2 (5 bases). The CDR3 totals 12 residues. V was cut by 8 bases and J by 1 base, with 7 bases left in between. The V gene's germline CDR1 is SGHTA and CDR2 FQGTGA. The CDR3 loop is CASGGGTDTQYF. CDR3 bases: TGTGCCAGCGGAGGAGGCACAGATACGCAGTATTTT.

This clone turned up a few times. This chain connects TRBV30 to TRBJ1-6; D gene uncertain. The V and J ends lost 1 base and 10 bases respectively, with 17 bases between them. This CDR3 spans 15 amino acids. Germline CDR1 is GTSNPN and CDR2 is SVGIG (reference sequence). The CDR3 DNA reads TGTGCCTGGAGTGATTTCGAGGCCGGAGAGTCACCCCTCCACTTT. This sequence encodes CAWSDFEAGESPLHF. The complete variable domain, with remaining parts taken from reference TRBV30 and TRBJ1-6, reads SQTIHQWPATLVQPVGSPLSLECTVEGTSNPNLYWYRQAAGRGLQLLFYSVGIGQISSEVPQNLSASRPQDRQFILSSKKLLLSDSGFYLCAWSDFEAGESPLHFGNGTRLTVT.

The V and J genes are TRBV11-1 and TRBJ1-1; D is unresolved. V lost 4 bases to trimming and J lost 4 bases, with 13 bases between them. There are 14 residues in the CDR3. Looked up from germline, CDR1 is SGHAT and CDR2 is FQDESV (reference sequence). The DNA for the CDR3 is TGTGCCAGCAGCTCCGAGGGTTTTACCACTGAAGCTTTCTTT. Its protein product is CASSSEGFTTEAFF.